This entry features one T cell receptor beta chain sequence. The record originates from a study of blood T cell repertoires in COVID-19. Sequencing was performed with immunoSEQ multiplex PCR; in TCRdb, only in-frame clones are kept and a portion is missing. Found here are about 200,000 clones, roughly nine tenths of them singletons; the top ten hold roughly 8.8%. Sequencing input: PBMCs or T cells enriched from blood (not recorded which). This clonotype was obtained from a young woman who had recovered from COVID-19.

CDR3 region: CASSSLGEGTEAFF. In DNA form, the CDR3 reads TGTGCCAGCAGTTCCCTCGGGGAGGGCACTGAAGCTTTCTTT. The V gene is TRBV28, the J gene TRBJ1-1; D call uncertain. Germline CDR1 reads MDHEN; CDR2 reads SYDVKM. Trimming removed 4 bases at V and 4 bases at J, with 13 bases between. This CDR3 spans 14 amino acids.